These 9 T cell receptor beta chains share one sample of origin, sequenced in a study of cytomegalovirus exposure and HLA in healthy donors. 13 Jbeta primers and 60 Vbeta primers were used for the PCR. Sequencing was performed with immunoSEQ multiplex PCR; in TCRdb, only in-frame clones are kept and a portion is missing. The data show about 140,000 clones, roughly 80% seen once. The source material was PBMCs. Receptor source: a female donor in good health and CMV-seronegative.

The V call is TRBV7-9, the J call TRBJ1-4, with D unresolved. The CDR3 has 19 amino acids. V was cut by 5 bases and J by 0 bases, with 22 bases left in between. Germline lookup yields CDR1 SEHNR and CDR2 FQNEAQ (reference sequence). CDR3 protein: CASSPPEAGIPATNEKLFF. The CDR3 bases are TGTGCCAGCAGCCCACCCGAAGCGGGGATTCCTGCAACTAATGAAAAACTGTTTTTT.

In its sample, this clone was seen once. V gene TRBV11-3 combines with J gene TRBJ2-2; 9 bases map to TRBD1. Germline V gene data show CDR1 as SGHNT and CDR2 as YENEEA. The CDR3 spans 18 residues. Losses at the gene ends were 3 bases for V and 4 bases for J; bases not matched to a gene: 12. The CDR3 nucleotides read TGTGCCAGCAGCTTTGACGCAACGACAGGGGGTCGCACCGGGGAGCTGTTTTTT. This codes for CASSFDATTGGRTGELFF.

The chain combines TRBV27 with TRBJ2-2, with 9 bases matching TRBD1. V lost 10 bases and J lost 0; bases outside the gene matches: 9. The CDR3 has 16 residues. Germline V lookup: CDR1 MNHEY, CDR2 SMNVEV (reference sequence). The CDR3 DNA follows: TGTGCCACTAGGAGAGGGACAGGGTCGAACACCGGGGAGCTGTTTTTT. As protein: CATRRGTGSNTGELFF.

This chain joins TRBV4-1 and TRBJ2-6; D uncertain. The V and J ends lost 6 bases and 4 bases respectively, with 16 bases between them. The germline V gene has CDR1 MGHRA and CDR2 YSYEKL. The CDR3 runs to 16 residues. The CDR3: CASSLQLSGGANVLTF. The CDR3 nucleotides are TGCGCCAGCAGTCTACAGCTGTCTGGGGGGGCCAACGTCCTGACTTTC.

CDR3 region: CASSLWGQGEQYF. For the CDR3, the DNA is TGCGCCAGCAGCCTCTGGGGTCAGGGCGAGCAGTACTTC. The chain links TRBV4-1 to TRBJ2-7; D possibly corresponds to TRBD1 (5 bases). The CDR3 is 13 residues long. CDR1 MGHRA and CDR2 YSYEKL come from the germline V gene. V lost 4 bases and J lost 6, with 13 bases in between.

The chain recombines TRBV2 with TRBJ2-6; 8 positions agree with TRBD1. J lost 6 bases, V lost 6 bases, and 7 bases had no gene match. The CDR3 sequence is 15 residues long. CDR1 SNHLY and CDR2 FYNNEI come from the germline V gene. The CDR3 here is CASREGQVKANVLTF. CDR3 coding DNA: TGTGCCAGCAGAGAGGGACAGGTTAAGGCCAACGTCCTGACTTTC.

CDR3 loop: CAVPDTKGGTTNEKLFF. The CDR3 bases are TGTGCCGTCCCGGACACAAAAGGAGGGACAACTAATGAAAAACTGTTTTTT. This chain links TRBV2 with TRBJ1-4; a possible D gene is TRBD1 (5 bases). The ends were cut back, 11 bases at V and 0 bases at J, with 22 bases in the middle. From germline, CDR1 is SNHLY and CDR2 FYNNEI. The CDR3 has 17 amino acids.

The V gene is TRBV2, the J gene TRBJ1-1, with D maybe TRBD1 (5 bases). Germline CDR1 reads SNHLY; CDR2 reads FYNNEI. The CDR3 runs to 14 residues. The V end lost 5 bases, the J end lost 6 bases, and 16 bases lay between the germline ends. The CDR3 loop is CASSPGQGDPEAFF. CDR3 DNA sequence: TGTGCCAGCAGTCCCGGACAAGGGGATCCTGAAGCTTTCTTT.

The chain carries TRBV27 and TRBJ1-4; D call uncertain. Trimming pared 4 bases from V and 2 bases from J, leaving 11 bases between. The V gene's germline CDR1 is MNHEY and CDR2 SMNVEV (reference sequence). CDR3 size: 15 residues. The DNA of the CDR3 is TGTGCCAGCAGTTACGGGGTGAGGACTAATGAAAAACTGTTTTTT. This codes for CASSYGVRTNEKLFF.